The rows below give T cell receptor beta chains drawn from one sample of a study of T cells after yellow fever vaccination. TCRdb independently ran MiXCR on the 5' RACE reads; one entry per CDR3 protein. The sample contains about 260,000 distinct CDR3 sequences, roughly 5.6% of which appear only once. The sequencing used CD4+ T cells sorted from PBMCs, collected on the day of the yellow fever booster vaccination. The receptors shown here come from a man aged 18-30 years who received the YFV17D yellow fever vaccine. Each CDR3 is given with its conserved first and last residue. D genes are given only for firm matches. For some rows the clone size is stated as once, few or many, or as a class when expanded; others skip it.

abundance	v_gene	d_gene	j_gene	CDR3aa	CDR3nt
few	TRBV6-5	NA	TRBJ2-5	CASSYDGAQYF	TGTGCCAGCAGCTACGACGGTGCCCAGTACTTC
NA	TRBV20-1	NA	TRBJ2-1	CSAREGSAEQFF	TGCAGTGCTAGAGAGGGGTCGGCTGAGCAGTTCTTC
many	TRBV3-1	NA	TRBJ1-5	CASSPGHNQPQHF	TGTGCCAGCAGTCCGGGGCACAATCAGCCCCAGCATTTT
many	TRBV9	NA	TRBJ2-5	CASSVDGRQETQYF	TGTGCCAGCAGCGTAGACGGACGGCAAGAGACCCAGTACTTC
NA	TRBV6-5	TRBD1	TRBJ2-5	CASSNRGRGYGETQYF	TGTGCCAGCAGTAACAGGGGCAGGGGGTACGGAGAGACCCAGTACTTC
many	TRBV29-1	NA	TRBJ1-5	CSVGGVNNQPQHF	TGCAGCGTTGGCGGTGTGAACAATCAGCCCCAGCATTTT
NA	TRBV4-2	TRBD2	TRBJ2-5	CASSAHPGTSAEETQYF	TGTGCCAGCAGCGCGCACCCCGGGACTAGCGCGGAGGAGACCCAGTACTTC
many	TRBV4-1	TRBD1	TRBJ1-2	CASSPTGLDYGYTF	TGCGCCAGCAGCCCGACAGGGTTGGACTATGGCTACACCTTC
many	TRBV12-3/TRBV12-4	TRBD2	TRBJ2-5	CASSHPAGVLGETQYF	TGTGCCAGCAGCCACCCTGCGGGGGTTCTCGGAGAGACCCAGTACTTC
many	TRBV12-3/TRBV12-4	TRBD1	TRBJ1-3	CASSTGTGGPGNTIYF	TGTGCCAGCAGTACCGGGACAGGGGGCCCTGGAAACACCATATATTTT
many	TRBV15	NA	TRBJ1-1	CATSRRRDTEAFF	TGTGCCACCAGCAGACGAAGGGACACTGAAGCTTTCTTT
NA	TRBV5-5	NA	TRBJ2-5	CASTFLDRETQYF	TGTGCCAGCACCTTCTTGGACCGGGAGACCCAGTACTTC
many	TRBV18	TRBD1	TRBJ1-6	CASSPGQGYNSPLHF	TGTGCCAGCTCACCAGGACAGGGTTATAATTCACCCCTCCACTTT
many	TRBV9	NA	TRBJ1-6	CASSVDAGEQLHF	TGTGCCAGCAGCGTAGACGCAGGGGAGCAGCTCCACTTT
many	TRBV5-1	NA	TRBJ1-2	CASSLFLMAGNGYTF	TGCGCCAGCAGCTTGTTTCTTATGGCAGGGAATGGCTACACCTTC
many	TRBV2	NA	TRBJ2-1	CASTTASDNEQFF	TGTGCCAGCACCACCGCCTCGGACAATGAGCAGTTCTTC
many	TRBV3-1	NA	TRBJ1-1	CASSPSGNTEAFF	TGTGCCAGCAGCCCCTCCGGGAACACTGAAGCTTTCTTT
few	TRBV29-1	NA	TRBJ2-3	CSTSTDTQYF	TGCAGCACGAGCACAGATACGCAGTATTTT
many	TRBV20-1	TRBD2	TRBJ2-3	CSAPKAGGSDTQYF	TGCAGTGCCCCTAAGGCGGGGGGCTCAGATACGCAGTATTTT
few	TRBV30	NA	TRBJ1-6	CAWSVPGSTTSPLHF	TGTGCCTGGAGCGTCCCCGGGTCCACGACATCACCCCTCCACTTT
few	TRBV7-2	NA	TRBJ1-2	CASSLGQIWDSPRGYTF	TGTGCCAGCAGCTTAGGACAGATCTGGGATTCGCCCCGTGGCTACACCTTC
few	TRBV15	NA	TRBJ1-1	CATSRVRDTEAFF	TGTGCCACCAGCAGAGTCAGGGACACTGAAGCTTTCTTT
many	TRBV7-8	NA	TRBJ1-5	CASSLAVYSNQPQHF	TGTGCCAGCAGCTTAGCAGTGTATAGCAATCAGCCCCAGCATTTT
few	TRBV20-1	TRBD2	TRBJ2-1	CSAGLAGVNEQFF	TGCAGTGCTGGACTAGCGGGGGTCAATGAGCAGTTCTTC
many	TRBV12-3/TRBV12-4	NA	TRBJ2-1	CASSFAQVNEQFF	TGTGCCAGCAGTTTTGCACAGGTAAATGAGCAGTTCTTC
many	TRBV12-3/TRBV12-4	NA	TRBJ2-3	CASRGGGSATDTQYF	TGTGCCAGCAGGGGGGGGGGCTCTGCGACAGATACGCAGTATTTT
many	TRBV5-1	NA	TRBJ1-1	CASSLEGRTEAFF	TGCGCCAGCAGCTTAGAGGGTAGAACTGAAGCTTTCTTT
many	TRBV7-9	NA	TRBJ2-5	CASSWGPETQYF	TGTGCCAGCAGCTGGGGGCCTGAGACCCAGTACTTC
few	TRBV12-3/TRBV12-4	TRBD2	TRBJ2-7	CASTRTSGAYEQYF	TGTGCCAGCACCCGGACTAGCGGAGCCTACGAGCAGTACTTC
few	TRBV20-1	NA	TRBJ2-7	CSATPAGASSSYEQYF	TGCAGTGCCACCCCGGCGGGGGCCTCGAGCTCCTACGAGCAGTACTTC
few	TRBV30	TRBD1	TRBJ2-7	CAWDRDRGYEQYF	TGTGCCTGGGACCGGGACAGGGGTTACGAGCAGTACTTC
NA	TRBV6-2/TRBV6-3	NA	TRBJ1-2	CASSYFPRYGYTF	TGTGCCAGCAGTTACTTCCCCAGATATGGCTACACCTTC
few	TRBV29-1	NA	TRBJ2-1	CRGTASYNEQFF	TGCAGGGGGACCGCATCCTACAATGAGCAGTTCTTC
NA	TRBV18	NA	TRBJ2-7	CASSPGLQTYEQYF	TGTGCCAGCTCACCGGGACTCCAGACCTACGAGCAGTACTTC
few	TRBV19	NA	TRBJ2-5	CASSIIVQETQYF	TGTGCCAGTAGTATCATCGTCCAAGAGACCCAGTACTTC
few	TRBV2	TRBD2	TRBJ2-1	CASSRRASGGGNEQFF	TGTGCCAGCAGTCGTCGCGCTAGCGGGGGAGGGAATGAGCAGTTCTTC
few	TRBV4-1	NA	TRBJ1-2	CASSRGHGYTF	TGCGCCAGCAGTCGAGGGCACGGCTACACCTTC
few	TRBV11-2	NA	TRBJ1-4	CASSPISQQGTNEKLFF	TGTGCCAGCAGCCCGATTAGTCAACAGGGAACTAATGAAAAACTGTTTTTT
NA	TRBV7-6	NA	TRBJ1-5	CASRPQPQHF	TGTGCCAGCAGACCCCAGCCCCAGCATTTT
NA	TRBV18	TRBD1	TRBJ1-2	CASSPLTGGVGYGYTF	TGTGCCAGCTCACCGCTGACAGGGGGCGTGGGCTATGGCTACACCTTC
NA	TRBV5-1	NA	TRBJ2-1	CASSSAPSSYNEQFF	TGCGCCAGCAGCTCTGCTCCGAGCTCCTACAATGAGCAGTTCTTC
many	TRBV5-1	NA	TRBJ2-6	CASSPGQLDTSGANVLTF	TGCGCCAGCAGCCCAGGACAGCTAGATACCTCTGGGGCCAACGTCCTGACTTTC
NA	TRBV7-8	TRBD1	TRBJ2-3	CASSSVMTGGNADTQYF	TGTGCCAGCAGCTCAGTTATGACAGGGGGCAACGCAGATACGCAGTATTTT
few	TRBV20-1	NA	TRBJ1-1	CSARVTGSGRNTEAFF	TGCAGTGCTAGGGTTACAGGGAGCGGGCGGAACACTGAAGCTTTCTTT
many	TRBV20-1	TRBD1	TRBJ2-1	CSASGGQGYNEQFF	TGCAGTGCTAGTGGAGGACAGGGCTACAATGAGCAGTTCTTC
few	TRBV7-2	TRBD1	TRBJ1-6	CASSLAGTGTNSPLHF	TGTGCCAGCAGCTTAGCGGGGACAGGGACTAATTCACCCCTCCACTTT
many	TRBV5-1	NA	TRBJ2-5	CASSFPVDGETQYF	TGCGCCAGCAGCTTCCCGGTCGATGGGGAGACCCAGTACTTC
few	TRBV12-3/TRBV12-4	TRBD1	TRBJ1-3	CASSYRTGRGNTIYF	TGTGCCAGCAGTTACCGGACAGGACGTGGAAACACCATATATTTT